Below are 28 T cell receptor gamma chains sequenced from a single sample in a study of intestinal T cells in coeliac disease (dated by TCRdb to the early 2020s). For each case, genomic DNA was isolated from ten 5-um FFPE scrolls with the QIAamp DNA FFPE tissue kit. Libraries were built with multiplex PCR. The data were produced on an Ion Torrent PGM. TRG repertoires were amplified from about 190 ng of biopsy DNA with the LymphoTrack kit, in which Illumina adapters are carried by the primers. TCRdb reran clone calling on the public reads with CATT; rows sharing one DNA sequence were then combined. The sample includes approximately 1,300 gamma-chain clones, with 44% observed a single time. The ten largest make up approximately 15% of the sample. Sample: a duodenal biopsy. These receptors were collected from a human donor with celiac disease.

This clone was seen only once. The V gene is TRGV2, the J gene TRGJ1 or TRGJ2. The CDR3 is made up of 13 amino acids. The J segment lost 5 bases and the V segment lost 5 bases, leaving 9 bases of the junction unmatched. Germline CDR1 is EGSNGY and CDR2 is YDSYNSKV. The CDR3 loop reads CATWGRAHYKKLF. As DNA, the CDR3 is TGTGCCACCTGGGGACGGGCCCATTATAAGAAACTCTTT.

This clone was seen more than once but under ten times. The sample has other DNA sequences that encode this CDR3 too. The chain employs TRGV3 and TRGJ1 or TRGJ2. Per germline, CDR1 VTNTFY and CDR2 YDVSTARD (reference sequence). The CDR3 has 13 residues. Losses at the gene ends were 0 bases for V and 3 bases for J; bases not matched to a gene: 2. CDR3 sequence reads: CATWDRTYYKKLF. The CDR3 nucleotides read TGTGCCACCTGGGACAGGACTTATTATAAGAAACTCTTT.

Notes on this clone: Other nucleotide sequences from this sample produce the same CDR3. The genes are TRGV3 and TRGJ1 or TRGJ2. The junction had 0 bases not matched to a gene; V was cut back by 0 bases and J by 7 bases. The CDR3 has 11 residues. CDR1 is VTNTFY and CDR2 is YDVSTARD in the germline V gene (reference sequence). The CDR3 sequence: CATWDRYKKLF. CDR3 nucleotides: TGTGCCACCTGGGACAGGTATAAGAAACTCTTT.

As concerns this clone: A much larger clone sits a single nucleotide away, making a read error possible. The sample carries other DNA sequences with the same CDR3. The chain is built from TRGV2 and TRGJP2. The CDR3 spans 16 residues. Trimming at V came to 0 bases and at J to 0 bases, leaving 4 bases not matched to a gene. CDR1 is EGSNGY, CDR2 YDSYNSKV, per germline. CDR3 sequence (DNA): TGTGCCACCTGGGACGGGCCGGATAGTAGTGATTGGATCAAGACGTTT. Protein sequence: CATWDGPDSSDWIKTF.

J is TRGJ1 or TRGJ2 and V is TRGV5. J was trimmed by 4 bases and V by 9 bases; bases with no gene match: 9. This CDR3 comprises 12 residues. The germline gives CDR1 VINAFY, CDR2 YDVSNSKD. The CDR3 sequence is CATEGKYYKKLF. The CDR3 nucleotides read TGTGCCACCGAGGGAAAATATTATAAGAAACTCTTT.

This clone turned up a few times. The chain is built from TRGV3 and TRGJ1 or TRGJ2. J was trimmed by 7 bases and V by 0 bases; bases with no gene match: 6. The germline gives CDR1 VTNTFY, CDR2 YDVSTARD (reference sequence). This CDR3 has 13 amino acids. This CDR3 is CATWDRPVYKKLF. The CDR3 DNA follows: TGTGCCACCTGGGACAGGCCGGTATATAAGAAACTCTTT.

Regarding this clone: At the DNA level, this CDR3 is encoded by other sequences in the same sample as well. This chain connects TRGV4 to TRGJ1 or TRGJ2. V gave up 0 bases and J gave up 3 bases; unmatched junction bases: 11. CDR3 length: 16 amino acids. Per germline, CDR1 EGSTGY and CDR2 YDSYTSSV. The CDR3 sequence is CATWDGPEGGYYKKLF. CDR3 in DNA: TGTGCCACCTGGGATGGGCCGGAGGGGGGTTATTATAAGAAACTCTTT.

With respect to this clone: A much larger clonotype is one base distant, so this may be a read error. The rearrangement links TRGV9 to TRGJ1 or TRGJ2. The CDR3 totals 13 residues. V lost 2 bases, J lost 2 bases, and 3 bases stayed unmatched. Germline-derived CDR1 and CDR2 are GITISATS and ISYDGTV (reference sequence). CDR3 nucleotide sequence: TGTGCCTTGTGGGAGGCTTATTATTATAAGAAACTCTTT. Protein sequence: CALWEAYYYKKLF.

This clone was observed a few times. The genes are TRGV2 and TRGJ1 or TRGJ2. Germline loops: CDR1 EGSNGY, CDR2 YDSYNSKV. CDR3 length: 13 residues. J lost 4 bases, V lost 1 base, and 4 bases had no gene match. The CDR3: CATWDGTYYKKLF. The CDR3 DNA follows: TGTGCCACCTGGGACGGTACCTATTATAAGAAACTCTTT.

The chain combines TRGV10 with TRGJ1 or TRGJ2. TRGV10 is reported as an ORF; its role is uncertain. The J segment lost 9 bases and the V segment lost 14 bases, leaving 11 bases of the junction unmatched. The CDR3 totals 10 residues. This CDR3 is CAPTQSKKLF. DNA of the CDR3: TGTGCTCCAACCCAAAGTAAGAAACTCTTT.

The CDR3 DNA reads as TGTGCTGCGTCTGCAAAGAAACTCTTT. As protein: CAASAKKLF. The gene calls are TRGV10 and TRGJ1 or TRGJ2. TRGV10 is placed among ORFs of uncertain function. V dropped 10 bases and J dropped 10; count of bases not matched to a gene: 5. CDR3 size: 9 residues.

On this clone: The sample holds other DNA sequences that translate to the same CDR3. The chain joins TRGV9 to TRGJ1 or TRGJ2. Unmatched junction bases numbered 3, after V lost 3 bases and J lost 1 base. The CDR3 has 13 residues. Germline V gene data show CDR1 as GITISATS and CDR2 as ISYDGTV (reference sequence). The chain's CDR3 is CALWEPNYYKKLF. The CDR3 DNA follows: TGTGCCTTGTGGGAGCCCAATTATTATAAGAAACTCTTT.

The V gene is TRGV2, the J gene TRGJ1 or TRGJ2. The ends lost 10 bases at V and 0 bases at J; junction bases unmatched: 12. The CDR3 is 14 residues long. CDR1 is EGSNGY and CDR2 is YDSYNSKV in the germline V gene. The CDR3 DNA follows: TGTGCCACTGGGACGACCTTGAATTATTATAAGAAACTCTTT. This gives the protein CATGTTLNYYKKLF.

About this clone itself: A much more abundant neighbour one base away suggests this may be a read error. Other DNA sequences in the sample encode the same CDR3. The chain couples TRGV10 to TRGJ1 or TRGJ2. TRGV10 is identified as an open reading frame with a role that is uncertain. With V trimmed by 8 bases and J by 7 bases, 21 bases remained unmatched. The CDR3 loop spans 16 amino acids. The CDR3 region is CAAWDYIRRGGYKKLF. Here the CDR3 DNA reads TGTGCTGCGTGGGATTATATAAGGCGGGGAGGGTATAAGAAACTCTTT.

The chain carries TRGV2 and TRGJ1 or TRGJ2. Per the germline V gene, CDR1 is EGSNGY and CDR2 is YDSYNSKV. The length of the CDR3 is 14 residues. The junction had 6 bases not matched to a gene; V was cut back by 0 bases and J by 4 bases. The DNA of the CDR3 is TGTGCCACCTGGGACGGGCCGGGGTATTATAAGAAACTCTTT. Protein sequence: CATWDGPGYYKKLF.

About this clone itself: One junction end disagrees with the germline gene, perhaps due to a read error. Other DNA sequences in this sample translate to the same CDR3. The V gene is TRGV4, the J gene TRGJ1 or TRGJ2. The germline V gene encodes CDR1 EGSTGY and CDR2 YDSYTSSV. The CDR3 covers 16 residues. The CDR3 DNA reads as TGTGCCACCTGGGATGGGCCGGAGGGGGGTTATTATAAGAAACTCTTC. As protein: CATWDGPEGGYYKKLF.

Points on this clone: One end of the junction does not line up with germline, which may come from a read error. As DNA, the CDR3 is TGTGCCACCTGGACGAGGAAGATCTTT. Its protein is CATWTRKIF. The chain employs TRGV2 and TRGJ1 or TRGJ2. Germline V gene lookup returns CDR1 EGSNGY and CDR2 YDSYNSKV. CDR3 size: 9 residues.

The table lists this clone with a few counts. The gene calls are TRGV11 and TRGJ1 or TRGJ2. TRGV11 is identified as an open reading frame with a role that is uncertain. The CDR3 covers 13 residues. The ends lost 0 bases at V and 6 bases at J; junction bases unmatched: 2. CDR3 in amino acids: CACWIRHGYKKLF. CDR3 DNA: TGTGCCTGCTGGATTAGGCACGGTTATAAGAAACTCTTT.

This chain uses TRGV8 with TRGJ1 or TRGJ2. Per germline, CDR1 VENAVY and CDR2 YDSYNSRV. With V trimmed by 6 bases and J by 10 bases, 12 bases remained unmatched. This CDR3 has 12 residues. CDR3 DNA: TGTGCCACCTGGCCCATTTGGGGAAAGAAACTCTTT. Translated, it gives CATWPIWGKKLF.

This chain links TRGV11 with TRGJP2. TRGV11 falls under the ORF class, with uncertain function. This CDR3 is 15 amino acids long. V dropped 9 bases and J dropped 6; count of bases not matched to a gene: 13. The CDR3 region has the DNA TGTGCCTGCTGGGTAGTAGCGGGGCGTGATTGGATCAAGACGTTT. Residues: CACWVVAGRDWIKTF.

This rearrangement joins TRGV3 to TRGJ1 or TRGJ2. CDR1 VTNTFY and CDR2 YDVSTARD come from the germline V gene (reference sequence). The V and J ends lost 1 base and 3 bases, in that order; junction bases with no gene match: 9. The CDR3 length is 15 residues. CDR3 in amino acids: CATWDSPHFYYKKLF. CDR3 nucleotides: TGTGCCACCTGGGACAGCCCGCACTTTTATTATAAGAAACTCTTT.

As concerns this clone: Germline is not matched at one junction end, which may reflect a read error. The same CDR3 can be traced to other DNA sequences in this sample. The chain carries TRGV3 and TRGJP2. Germline lookup yields CDR1 VTNTFY and CDR2 YDVSTARD (reference sequence). The CDR3 spans 17 residues. DNA of the CDR3: TGTGCCACCTGGGACAGGCCGAACAGAGGGAGTGATTGGATTAAGACGTTT. Translated: CATWDRPNRGSDWIKTF.

This clone has just a few counts. V usage is TRGV2 and J usage is TRGJ1 or TRGJ2. The CDR3 is made up of 11 amino acids. Germline assignment: CDR1 EGSNGY and CDR2 YDSYNSKV. With V trimmed by 5 bases and J by 5 bases, 3 bases remained unmatched. In nucleotides, the CDR3 is TGTGCCACCTGGGGAAATTATAAGAAACTCTTT. Its protein product is CATWGNYKKLF.

This clone was counted between two and nine times. The chain has TRGV4 and TRGJ1 or TRGJ2. The CDR3 totals 13 residues. V lost 5 bases to trimming and J lost 4 bases; unmatched junction nucleotides: 8. The germline V gene has CDR1 EGSTGY and CDR2 YDSYTSSV. CDR3 in DNA: TGTGCCACCTGGGCAAACTTCTATTATAAGAAACTCTTT. Translating it yields CATWANFYYKKLF.

About this clone itself: A read error may produce the germline difference seen at one junction end. V gene TRGV2 combines with J gene TRGJP2. The CDR3 extends over 16 amino acids. Germline CDR1 is EGSNGY and CDR2 is YDSYNSKV. CDR3 DNA sequence: TGTGCCACCTGGGACGTGCCTTATAGTAGTAATTGGATCAAGACGTTT. Translation gives CATWDVPYSSNWIKTF.

Concerning this clone itself: At one boundary the junction diverges from the germline segment, which might be a read error. The V gene is TRGV2, the J gene TRGJP2. CDR3 size: 11 residues. CDR1 EGSNGY and CDR2 YDSYNSKV come from the germline V gene. CDR3 coding DNA: TGCGCACCGTATGGTGATTGGATCAAGACGTTT. Its protein product is CAPYGDWIKTF.

For this clone: One junction end disagrees with the germline gene, perhaps due to a read error. Other DNA sequences from this sample encode an identical CDR3 as well. This chain links TRGV3 with TRGJ1 or TRGJ2. This CDR3 is 13 amino acids long. The germline V gene has CDR1 VTNTFY and CDR2 YDVSTARD (reference sequence). The CDR3 sequence is CATWAEIGYKKLF. Here the CDR3 DNA reads TGCGCCACCTGGGCCGAAATCGGGTATAAGAAACTCTTT.

The count of this clone is one. This chain uses TRGV11 with TRGJ1 or TRGJ2. TRGV11 is placed among ORFs of uncertain function. This CDR3 has 16 amino acids. The CDR3 loop reads CAAGLGIGTFYYKKLF. The CDR3 nucleotides are TGTGCTGCTGGATTAGGCATCGGAACATTTTATTATAAGAAACTCTTT.